This T cell receptor (beta chain) was recorded in a study of T-cell reconstitution after alpha-beta-depleted transplantation in children. Library preparation (for TCRbeta) was performed with unique molecular identifiers. Via MiXCR, TCRdb re-called the PCR reads, giving one row per CDR3 protein. The table has around 480,000 distinct CDR3 sequences, 32% seen once; the top ten hold more than 2%. This clonotype was detected many times. Germline V gene sequence: CDR1 SGHVS, CDR2 FQNEAQ. The CDR3 consists of 14 residues. V gave up 2 bases and J gave up 6 bases, with 12 bases separating them. The origin of this receptor is a human donor who donated a stem cell graft to a child with aplastic anemia. The starting material was PBMCs from the stem cell graft donor, obtained from the stem cell graft. This chain connects TRBV7-8 to TRBJ2-3, with D perhaps matching TRBD2 (6 bases). For the CDR3, the DNA is TGTGCCAGCAGCTTAAGGACTACCCGGGATACGCAGTATTTT. It yields the protein CASSLRTTRDTQYF.